The clone carrying this TCR beta chain was detected many times. Germline values: CDR1 LGHNA, CDR2 YNFKEQ. The V segment lost 3 bases and the J segment 6 bases; nucleotides outside the gene matches: 8. The CDR3 contains 15 residues. These data are taken from a study of T-cell reconstitution after alpha-beta-depleted transplantation in children. A TCRbeta library incorporating unique molecular identifiers was prepared. From the PCR reads, TCRdb called clonotypes with MiXCR, one entry per CDR3 protein. The table shows hundreds of thousands of distinct CDR3 sequences, with 12% occurring only once. This chain connects TRBV4-2 to TRBJ1-3, with 7 bases lining up with TRBD1. This sequence was found in a human donor who donated a stem cell graft to a child with acute lymphoblastic leukemia. Sequenced material: PBMCs from the stem cell graft donor, taken from the stem cell graft. CDR3 DNA: TGTGCCAGCAGCCACCACTCCGGGACAGTAAACACCATATATTTT. Its translation: CASSHHSGTVNTIYF.